The source of this T cell receptor beta chain is a study of T cell changes during pregnancy in multiple sclerosis. Germline values: CDR1 SGDLS, CDR2 YYNGEE. This CDR3 region has 15 residues. With V trimmed by 4 bases and J by 3 bases, 4 bases remained unmatched. Libraries were prepared by immunoSEQ multiplex PCR; TCRdb keeps only in-frame clonotypes and omits some of them. The sample lists just under 20,000 clones, 86% occurring once. The chain employs TRBV9 and TRBJ1-3; 10 bases are shared with TRBD1. The TCR originated in a female donor in good health, enrolled as a control in a pregnancy study. The sample here was CD8+ T cells from peripheral blood mononuclear cells, taken in the third trimester of pregnancy. The CDR3 DNA sequence: TGTGCCAGCAGCATGGGGACAGGGGATGGAAACACCATATATTTT. Protein sequence: CASSMGTGDGNTIYF.